This T cell receptor beta chain was recorded in a study of blood T cell repertoires in COVID-19. For the study at large: Italy, Spain and the United States were the sources of the convalescent and acute COVID-19 samples. Sources were T cells, B-cell-depleted T cells, or PBMCs; the material itself was cDNA or gDNA.

How the authors handled the data: Nucleated cell number was recorded as an estimate derived from reference gene primer amplification. Clones were read by immunoSEQ multiplex PCR, and TCRdb kept only the in-frame ones, dropping some. For V, J and clone size, that table is used; D and trimming come from the DNA. Among approximately 180,000 clones listed, about 88% were seen once. Germline loops: CDR1 SGHDN, CDR2 FVKESK. The V segment lost 0 bases and the J segment 0 bases; nucleotides outside the gene matches: 9. This CDR3 comprises 19 residues. This clone was seen once. Those enrolled, adults aged 18 to 89 years, came from roughly 23 US areas.

Specimen: PBMCs or T cells enriched from blood (not recorded which). The sequence was obtained from a woman aged 40 to 55 with acute COVID-19. The genes are TRBV14 and TRBJ2-1; 9 positions match TRBD2. CDR3 nucleotides: TGTGCCAGCAGCCAAGAGAGGCTAGCGGGATGGAGCTCCTACAATGAGCAGTTCTTC. It codes for CASSQERLAGWSSYNEQFF.